One sample yielded the 6 T cell receptor beta chains listed below, sequenced in a study of OX40 agonist ivuxolimab in advanced cancers. The protocol was immunoSEQ multiplex PCR, while the TCRdb copy is restricted to in-frame clones and leaves out a portion. The sample has roughly 45,000 clones; over 90% are singletons. Material: CD4+ or CD8+ T cells sorted from blood, obtained in a trial of the OX40 agonist ivuxolimab. Receptors were obtained from an adult with an advanced solid tumor such as melanoma, head and neck, liver or kidney cancer.

The V gene is TRBV7-8, the J gene TRBJ2-3; 10 bases align to TRBD2. CDR3 size: 15 residues. V lost 5 bases and J lost 0; bases outside the gene matches: 2. Germline loops: CDR1 SGHVS, CDR2 FQNEAQ. The CDR3 DNA reads TGTGCCAGCAGCCGACTAGCGGGCAGCACAGATACGCAGTATTTT. This translates into CASSRLAGSTDTQYF.

The CDR3 DNA reads TGTGCCAGCAGCGCCCGATCTTTCCAAGAGACCCAGTACTTC. Its protein is CASSARSFQETQYF. The rearrangement links TRBV6-5 to TRBJ2-5; D gene unclear. Per the germline V gene, CDR1 is MNHEY and CDR2 is SVGAGI. The CDR3 loop spans 14 amino acids. The V gene lost 6 bases and the J gene lost 1 base, with 12 bases spanning the gap.

The genes are TRBV25-1 and TRBJ2-5, with TRBD1 matching 9 bases. Germline V gene lookup returns CDR1 MGHDK and CDR2 SYGVNS. The J segment lost 5 bases and the V segment lost 6 bases, leaving 7 bases of the junction unmatched. The CDR3 has 14 residues. The CDR3 sequence is CASSEQGAEETQYF. The CDR3 DNA follows: TGTGCCAGCAGCGAACAGGGGGCCGAGGAGACCCAGTACTTC. Supplemented by reference TRBV25-1 and TRBJ2-5, the full variable domain reads EADIYQTPRYLVIGTGKKITLECSQTMGHDKMYWYQQDPGMELHLIHYSYGVNSTEKGDLSSESTVSRIRTEHFPLTLESARPSHTSQYLCASSEQGAEETQYFGPGTRLLVL.

The rearrangement uses TRBV11-2 and TRBJ2-7, with TRBD1 identical over 8 bases. Germline CDR1 and CDR2: SGHAT and FQNNGV. The CDR3 spans 13 residues. With V trimmed by 6 bases and J by 0 bases, 1 base remained unmatched. The CDR3 loop reads CASRQGDSYEQYF. CDR3 bases: TGTGCCAGCAGACAGGGGGACTCCTACGAGCAGTACTTC.

By share, this clone ranks as large. The chain is built from TRBV5-1 and TRBJ2-7, with TRBD2 matching 8 bases. The V segment lost 0 bases and the J segment 2 bases; nucleotides outside the gene matches: 4. The CDR3 extends over 15 amino acids. The germline V gene encodes CDR1 SGHRS and CDR2 YFSETQ. The DNA for the CDR3 is TGCGCCAGCAGCTTGGCCGCGGGAGGAACCTACGAGCAGTACTTC. Its protein is CASSLAAGGTYEQYF.

The chain recombines TRBV27 with TRBJ1-5; D uncertain. Germline V gene lookup returns CDR1 MNHEY and CDR2 SMNVEV (reference sequence). The CDR3 consists of 15 residues. V dropped 4 bases and J dropped 1 base, with 11 bases sitting between them. The CDR3 DNA follows: TGTGCCAGCAGTTGGAGAGGGAGCAGCAATCAGCCCCAGCATTTT. Protein: CASSWRGSSNQPQHF.